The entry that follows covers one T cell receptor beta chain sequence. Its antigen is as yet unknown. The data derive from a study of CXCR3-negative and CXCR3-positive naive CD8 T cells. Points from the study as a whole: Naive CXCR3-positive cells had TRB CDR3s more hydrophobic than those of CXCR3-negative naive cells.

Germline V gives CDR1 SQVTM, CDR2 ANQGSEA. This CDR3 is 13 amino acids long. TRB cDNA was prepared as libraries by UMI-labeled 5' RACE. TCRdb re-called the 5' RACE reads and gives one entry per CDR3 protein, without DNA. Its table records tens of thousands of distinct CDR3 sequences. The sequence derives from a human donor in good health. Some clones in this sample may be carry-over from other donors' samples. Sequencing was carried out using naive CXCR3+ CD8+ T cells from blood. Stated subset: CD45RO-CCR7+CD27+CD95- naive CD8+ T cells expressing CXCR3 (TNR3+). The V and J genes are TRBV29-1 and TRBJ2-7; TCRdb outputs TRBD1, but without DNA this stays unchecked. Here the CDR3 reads CSVVGTGSYEQYF.